This passage covers 27 T cell receptor beta chains from one sample sequenced in a study of T cell repertoires in cytomegalovirus infection. Via MiXCR, TCRdb re-called the reads, giving one row per CDR3 protein. The sample lists some 180,000 distinct CDR3 sequences, more than 9% seen once, with about 4.6% in the top ten. Sequencing was done on a sample of PBMCs. The source is a human donor in good health (CMV status not recorded). Some clones in this sample may be carry-over from other donors' samples.

This clonotype was detected ten times or more. This sequence joins TRBV7-2 and TRBJ2-2, with a weak D call TRBD1 (6 bases). V gave up 6 bases and J gave up 2 bases, with 28 bases separating them. The V gene's germline CDR1 is SGHTA and CDR2 FQGNSA. This CDR3 has 20 amino acids. Here the CDR3 reads CASSHPPRRLGTTNTGELFF. DNA for the CDR3: TGTGCCAGCAGTCACCCCCCACGGAGGCTAGGGACAACAAACACCGGGGAGCTGTTTTTT.

In its sample, this clonotype was seen many times. The J gene is TRBJ2-1, the V gene TRBV4-3; D possibly corresponds to TRBD1 (8 bases). There are 16 residues in the CDR3. The germline gives CDR1 LGHNA, CDR2 YSLEER. With 5 bases removed from V and 2 bases from J, the gap between germline ends came to 16 bases. The CDR3 is CASSYDRGGAYNEQFF. CDR3 DNA: TGCGCCAGCAGCTACGACAGGGGAGGGGCCTACAATGAGCAGTTCTTC.

This chain links TRBV29-1 with TRBJ2-4; no reliable D call. This CDR3 is 14 amino acids long. Looked up from germline, CDR1 is SQVTM and CDR2 is ANQGSEA. The V end lost 2 bases, the J end lost 0 bases, and 8 bases lay between the germline ends. The CDR3 DNA sequence: TGCAGCGTTGAATCAATAAGAGCCAAAAACATTCAGTACTTC. Translating gives CSVESIRAKNIQYF.

This clonotype was picked up many times. The chain uses TRBV7-2 and TRBJ2-7; 7 nucleotides align to TRBD1. The CDR3 spans 14 residues. V shed 4 bases and J 2 bases; nucleotides not matched to a gene: 5. Germline V gene sequence: CDR1 SGHTA, CDR2 FQGNSA. The CDR3 sequence: CASSSRQGAYEQYF. In nucleotides, the CDR3 is TGTGCCAGCAGCTCACGGCAGGGGGCCTACGAGCAGTACTTC.

The chain combines TRBV3-1 with TRBJ2-2; weak D call: TRBD1 (5 bases). Trimming pared 7 bases from V and 6 bases from J, leaving 18 bases between. From germline, CDR1 is LGHDT and CDR2 YNNKEL (reference sequence). This CDR3 is built from 15 residues. The CDR3 DNA reads TGTGCCAGCACAGCCACTTGGCAGGGTGCCGGGGAGCTGTTTTTT. It encodes CASTATWQGAGELFF.

This clonotype was detected once. The V gene is TRBV18, the J gene TRBJ1-4; tentative D call: TRBD1 (5 bases). V dropped 6 bases and J dropped 5 bases, with 10 bases sitting between them. Per the germline V gene, CDR1 is KGHSH and CDR2 is LQKENI. This CDR3 is 13 amino acids long. This CDR3 reads CASSSQENEKLFF. The CDR3 DNA reads as TGTGCCAGCTCGTCACAGGAGAATGAAAAACTGTTTTTT.

This clonotype came up many times. V gene TRBV28 combines with J gene TRBJ2-7; D not resolved. V was cut by 6 bases and J by 3 bases, with 6 bases left in between. CDR3 size: 11 residues. Germline values: CDR1 MDHEN, CDR2 SYDVKM. This CDR3 reads CASRTDYEQYF. The CDR3 DNA sequence: TGTGCCAGCAGAACCGACTACGAGCAGTACTTC.

This clonotype was found a few times. CDR3 sequence reads: CASRAQGEGNTIYF. The CDR3 DNA follows: TGTGCCAGCCGCGCACAGGGCGAGGGAAACACCATATATTTT. This rearrangement joins TRBV19 to TRBJ1-3; tentative D call: TRBD1 (6 bases). The CDR3 is 14 residues long. The V gene lost 9 bases and the J gene lost 4 bases, with 16 bases spanning the gap. Germline V gene sequence: CDR1 LNHDA, CDR2 SQIVND (reference sequence).

This clonotype was counted many times. The chain carries TRBV19 and TRBJ1-1, with a possible D match to TRBD1 (5 bases). The CDR3 spans 13 residues. V shed 4 bases and J shed 6 bases, with 12 bases lying between them. The germline CDR1 and CDR2 sequences are LNHDA and SQIVND (reference sequence). This CDR3 is CASSTGKDAEAFF. CDR3 DNA sequence: TGTGCCAGTAGTACAGGGAAGGACGCTGAAGCTTTCTTT.

This clonotype turned up a few times. Here the CDR3 reads CATSVDTNYGYTF. The CDR3 DNA sequence: TGTGCCACCAGCGTCGACACGAACTATGGCTACACCTTC. The chain uses TRBV15 and TRBJ1-2; D gene ambiguous. The V gene's germline CDR1 is LNHNV and CDR2 YYDKDF (reference sequence). There are 13 residues in the CDR3. Trimming cost V 5 bases and J 2 bases, with 9 bases left between them. The full variable domain, in which reference TRBV15 and TRBJ1-2 provide the parts outside the CDR3, is DAMVIQNPRYQVTQFGKPVTLSCSQTLNHNVMYWYQQKSSQAPKLLFHYYDKDFNNEADTPDNFQSRRPNTSFCFLDIRSPGLGDTAMYLCATSVDTNYGYTFGSGTRLTVV.

This clonotype was detected only a few times. This chain uses TRBV19 with TRBJ1-5; TRBD1 matches 7 bases. V trimming: 5 bases; J trimming: 0 bases; junction bases outside the gene matches: 7. The CDR3 has 16 amino acids. The germline V gene encodes CDR1 LNHDA and CDR2 SQIVND (reference sequence). The CDR3 nucleotides are TGTGCCAGTAGTGACGGGACAGCCTATAGCAATCAGCCCCAGCATTTT. Translation gives CASSDGTAYSNQPQHF.

This clonotype was picked up a small number of times. The chain recombines TRBV29-1 with TRBJ1-1; 8 bases are a match to TRBD1. CDR1 is SQVTM and CDR2 is ANQGSEA in the germline V gene. J gave up 1 base and V 7 bases, and 2 bases lay outside the gene matches. This CDR3 spans 12 amino acids. The CDR3 region has the DNA TGCAGCGCTGGACAGGGGAACACTGAAGCTTTCTTT. As protein: CSAGQGNTEAFF.

This clonotype was recorded a few times. This rearrangement joins TRBV5-1 to TRBJ2-1, with 11 bases identical to TRBD1. The ends lost 1 base at V and 10 bases at J; junction bases unmatched: 4. The CDR3 is 14 amino acids. Germline-derived CDR1 and CDR2 are SGHRS and YFSETQ. The CDR3 loop is CASSLRTGGEEQFF. Here the CDR3 DNA reads TGCGCCAGCAGCTTGCGGACAGGGGGCGAGGAGCAGTTCTTC.

The V gene is TRBV7-2, the J gene TRBJ1-3; no reliable D call. This CDR3 contains 16 residues. The germline CDR1 and CDR2 sequences are SGHTA and FQGNSA. Trimming shortened V by 5 bases and J by 4 bases, and 18 bases separated the two germline ends. The CDR3 nucleotides read TGTGCCAGCAGCCCAAATAGCTGGGAGCGGGGAAACACCATATATTTT. Its protein product is CASSPNSWERGNTIYF.

Judged by abundance, this clonotype is medium-sized. The gene calls are TRBV7-2 and TRBJ1-1; D remains ambiguous. The CDR3 covers 14 residues. V was trimmed by 0 bases and J by 2 bases, leaving 7 bases between them. Germline CDR1 is SGHTA and CDR2 is FQGNSA. CDR3 sequence reads: CASSLAQSNTEAFF. In DNA, the CDR3 is TGTGCCAGCAGCTTAGCACAAAGCAACACTGAAGCTTTCTTT. The complete variable domain, with remaining parts taken from reference TRBV7-2 and TRBJ1-1, reads GAGVSQSPSNKVTEKGKDVELRCDPISGHTALYWYRQSLGQGLEFLIYFQGNSAPDKSGLPSDRFSAERTGGSVSTLTIQRTQQEDSAVYLCASSLAQSNTEAFFGQGTRLTVV.

This clonotype appeared many times. The rearrangement uses TRBV19 and TRBJ2-1, with 7 nucleotides matching TRBD1. The junction had 11 bases not matched to a gene; V was cut back by 3 bases and J by 0 bases. There are 18 residues in the CDR3. Looked up from germline, CDR1 is LNHDA and CDR2 is SQIVND (reference sequence). The CDR3 DNA sequence: TGTGCCAGTAGTATCCCCCCCGGACAGGCAAGCTCCTACAATGAGCAGTTCTTC. Residues: CASSIPPGQASSYNEQFF.

About this clonotype itself: The junction departs from the called germline gene at one end, perhaps through a read error. The J gene is TRBJ2-5, the V gene TRBV14; D uncertain. This CDR3 is built from 13 residues. CDR1 is SGHDN, CDR2 FVKESK, per germline. CDR3 nucleotides: TGTACCAGCAGCTACGACCTGAAAGAGACCCAGTACTTC. Encoded protein: CTSSYDLKETQYF.

This sequence joins TRBV30 and TRBJ1-2; no clear D. Germline V gene data show CDR1 as GTSNPN and CDR2 as SVGIG (reference sequence). The CDR3 runs 13 residues. V was pared by 0 bases and J by 3 bases, with 8 bases between. CDR3 bases: TGTGCCTGGAGTGTTGGTCCGGACTATGGCTACACCTTC. Amino acids: CAWSVGPDYGYTF.

This clonotype was observed at least ten times. J is TRBJ2-6 and V is TRBV7-2, with D maybe TRBD1 (5 bases). Germline loops: CDR1 SGHTA, CDR2 FQGNSA. This CDR3 is 15 amino acids long. Deletions cut 5 bases from V and 3 bases from J, with 11 bases between. In DNA form, the CDR3 reads TGTGCCAGCAGCCCTGGACATGGTGGGGCCAACGTCCTGACTTTC. Translating it yields CASSPGHGGANVLTF.

CDR3 residues: CASIKTPWGYGYTF. The CDR3 region has the DNA TGTGCCAGTATCAAGACTCCCTGGGGGTATGGCTACACCTTC. The chain has TRBV19 and TRBJ1-2; maybe TRBD1 (5 bases). V lost 7 bases to trimming and J lost 5 bases, with 17 bases between them. The CDR3 has 14 amino acids. Germline CDR1 is LNHDA and CDR2 is SQIVND (reference sequence).

V gene TRBV29-1 combines with J gene TRBJ2-7; 10 positions agree with TRBD2. V was clipped by 3 bases and J by 9 bases; unmatched bases: 8. Germline CDR1 SQVTM, CDR2 ANQGSEA. The CDR3 has 13 amino acids. The CDR3 here is CSVEASGSSVQYF. As DNA, the CDR3 is TGCAGCGTTGAGGCTAGCGGGAGTTCGGTGCAGTACTTC.

This clonotype has ten or more counts. The chain links TRBV7-2 to TRBJ2-2; maybe TRBD1 (5 bases). V lost 5 bases to trimming and J lost 0 bases, with 10 bases between them. Germline loops: CDR1 SGHTA, CDR2 FQGNSA. The CDR3 is 15 residues long. The CDR3 is CASSGLGANTGELFF. As DNA, the CDR3 is TGTGCCAGCAGCGGTCTAGGGGCGAACACCGGGGAGCTGTTTTTT.

This clonotype was counted only a few times. The chain uses TRBV15 and TRBJ1-4; no definite D call. This CDR3 contains 13 residues. Trimming stripped 4 bases from V and 7 bases from J, with 10 bases between. Germline CDR1 is LNHNV and CDR2 is YYDKDF (reference sequence). The CDR3: CATSKHRGEKLFF. CDR3 DNA sequence: TGTGCCACCAGCAAACACAGAGGTGAAAAACTGTTTTTT. Combining the CDR3 with reference TRBV15 and TRBJ1-4 gives the whole variable domain DAMVIQNPRYQVTQFGKPVTLSCSQTLNHNVMYWYQQKSSQAPKLLFHYYDKDFNNEADTPDNFQSRRPNTSFCFLDIRSPGLGDTAMYLCATSKHRGEKLFFGSGTQLSVL.

The gene calls are TRBV14 and TRBJ2-7; 8 nucleotides agree with TRBD1. Trimming took 2 bases from V and 7 from J; bases not matched to a gene: 13. The germline gives CDR1 SGHDN, CDR2 FVKESK. This CDR3 comprises 16 residues. The CDR3, as DNA: TGTGCCAGCAGCCAATTTGTGGGGCAGGGGGCGCGAGAGCAGTACTTC. It codes for CASSQFVGQGAREQYF.

This clonotype has at least ten counts. One end of the junction is discordant with germline, which a read error may explain. V is TRBV7-7 and J is TRBJ2-2; D not resolved. The CDR3 has 14 residues. From germline, CDR1 is SSHAT and CDR2 FNYEAQ (reference sequence). This CDR3 is CASSYREADGELFF. The DNA of the CDR3 is TGTGCTAGCAGCTACCGTGAGGCCGACGGGGAGCTGTTTTTT.

The chain recombines TRBV15 with TRBJ1-3; unclear D gene. CDR1 and CDR2 from the germline V gene are LNHNV and YYDKDF (reference sequence). This CDR3 has 15 residues. The V end was cut by 3 bases, the J end by 4 bases, with 13 bases between. The CDR3 bases are TGTGCCACCAGCAGGCGCCAAGGGAAGGGAAACACCATATATTTT. Residues: CATSRRQGKGNTIYF.

This clonotype was counted many times. The V call is TRBV20-1, the J call TRBJ2-7; TRBD1 matches 7 bases. The CDR3 sequence is 20 residues long. The J segment lost 4 bases and the V segment lost 0 bases, leaving 24 bases of the junction unmatched. Germline CDR1 and CDR2: DFQATT and SNEGSKA (reference sequence). In DNA form, the CDR3 reads TGCAGTGCTAGAGACCGGAACCGGGACAGTCCCCCATTTACTTCATACGAGCAGTACTTC. Translated: CSARDRNRDSPPFTSYEQYF.